The clone carrying this T cell receptor beta chain was detected many times. The antigen is not known. The data derive from a study of breast tumors, draining lymph nodes, adjacent tissues. General observations from the study: Tumor TCR diversity was below lymph nodes but above nontumor tissue. The lymph node origin of tumor T cells was framed as consistent with a hypothesis, not demonstrated. Data fit most tumor T cells coming from lymph node, expanding in tumor. Luminal-like breast cancer showed significantly higher tumor–nontumor repertoire similarity than basal-like.

Breast cancer patients provided tissue from their axillary draining lymph nodes. TCRdb itself ran the multiplex PCR reads through MiXCR, one entry per CDR3 protein. The sample gives more than 200,000 distinct CDR3 sequences, 32% of which show up once; just over 1.4% is in the top ten. This clonotype originated in a female donor with breast cancer. Some clones in this sample may be carry-over from other donors' samples. What was sequenced was axillary lymph node tissue.

CDR3 DNA sequence: TGTGCCAGCAGCGGAACTAGCGCGATAGCCAAAAACATTCAGTACTTC. This sequence encodes CASSGTSAIAKNIQYF. The chain links TRBV5-8 to TRBJ2-4, with TRBD2 matching over 7 bases. V was pared by 4 bases and J by 0 bases, with 7 bases of the junction left unmatched. The CDR3 length is 16 residues. Germline CDR1 SGHTS, CDR2 YDEGEE.